The clone carrying this TCR beta chain was seen repeatedly, ten times or more. The CDR3 covers 14 residues. The V end lost 6 bases, the J end lost 6 bases, and 14 bases lay between the germline ends. This entry comes from a study of T cells in Graves' hyperthyroidism and ophthalmopathy. TCR beta CDR3 regions were amplified from RNA transcripts. During a first-round RT-PCR of the TCR CDR3, the HTBI primer set was used. MiXCR, applied by TCRdb to the multiplex PCR reads, yields one record per CDR3 protein. Of 550,000 to 850,000 distinct CDR3 sequences listed, approximately 18% are singletons. Participants, patients aged 18 to 65, had newly diagnosed hyperthyroidism with a duration under 2 months. Diagnostic assessment was based on clinical symptoms, serum thyroxine and TRAb, thyroid ultrasound and orbital computed tomography. Sampled blood dates from first hyperthyroidism diagnosis, and it precedes any ophthalmopathy symptoms. PBMCs were collected from a 10 ml volume of fresh peripheral blood.

The sequencing input was blood. The gene calls are TRBV12-3 or TRBV12-4 and TRBJ2-2; D not certain. The sequence came from a woman in her forties or fifties with Graves' hyperthyroidism that later progressed to Graves' ophthalmopathy. In nucleotides, the CDR3 is TGTGCCAGCAGCTCCGACGCCTCCTCCGGGGAGCTGTTTTTT. Encoded protein: CASSSDASSGELFF.